The T cell receptor beta chain described here comes from a study of blood T cell repertoires in COVID-19. As for the study in general: Collection of acute and convalescent COVID-19 samples took place in the United States, Italy and Spain.

Germline CDR1 reads LNHDA; CDR2 reads SQIVND (reference sequence). The CDR3 is 17 residues long. V lost 7 bases and J lost 1; bases outside the gene matches: 11. Assay: immunoSEQ multiplex PCR; the TCRdb copy retains only in-frame clones and omits some. The sample lists 450,000 or so clones, roughly 87% occurring once. The sample was peripheral blood. The J gene is TRBJ1-5, the V gene TRBV19, with TRBD1 matching 9 bases. The receptor was derived from a man between 18 and 29 years old with COVID-19, enrolled during active disease. The CDR3 loop is CASTPGQGLLSNQPQHF. The CDR3 region has the DNA TGTGCCAGTACCCCCGGACAGGGGCTTTTGAGCAATCAGCCCCAGCATTTT.